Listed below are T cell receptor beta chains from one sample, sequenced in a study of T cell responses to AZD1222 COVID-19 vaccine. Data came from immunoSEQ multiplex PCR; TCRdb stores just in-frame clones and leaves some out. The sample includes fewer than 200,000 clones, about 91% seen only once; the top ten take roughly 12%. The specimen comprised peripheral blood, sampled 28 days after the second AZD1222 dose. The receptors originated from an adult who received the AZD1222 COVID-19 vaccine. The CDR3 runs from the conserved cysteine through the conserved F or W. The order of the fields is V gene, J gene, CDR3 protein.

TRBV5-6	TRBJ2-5	CASSLRETQYF
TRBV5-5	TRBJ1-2	CASSSPVLRGGYTF
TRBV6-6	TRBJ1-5	CASSYGGQADNQPQHF
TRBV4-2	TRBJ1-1	CASSQATQGARNTEAFF
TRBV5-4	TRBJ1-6	CASSLGQGNSPLHF
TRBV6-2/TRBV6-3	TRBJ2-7	CASSYGPEWQGIYEQYF
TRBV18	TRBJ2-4	CASSPQGGHIQYF
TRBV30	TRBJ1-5	CAWEQGAGGQPQHF
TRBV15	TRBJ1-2	CATSRGDTGKTNYGYTF
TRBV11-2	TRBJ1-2	CASSLTSLANYGYTF
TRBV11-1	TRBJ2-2	CASSLDNGELFF
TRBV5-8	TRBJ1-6	CASSSYRDLAYNSPLHF
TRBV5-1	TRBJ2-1	CASSLGDIPLNEQFF
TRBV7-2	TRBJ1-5	CASSLVGNQPQHF
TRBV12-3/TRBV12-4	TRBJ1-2	CASRGSNYGYTF
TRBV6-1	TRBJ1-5	CASSEEWTVNQPQHF
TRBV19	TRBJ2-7	CASSSAAAGHLYEQYF
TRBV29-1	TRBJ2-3	CSVEGVDTQYF